The 6 T cell receptor beta chains below come from one sample, sequenced in a study of early T cells in non-severe SARS-CoV-2 infection. TCRdb reprocessed the 5' RACE reads via MiXCR and lists one record per CDR3 protein. Of some 96,000 distinct CDR3 sequences in the sample, around 14% were seen once. The sequencing input was whole blood. All receptors come from an adult who was a healthcare worker with PCR-confirmed SARS-CoV-2 infection or an uninfected control (not recorded which).

The chain is built from TRBV20-1 and TRBJ1-2, with D possibly TRBD1 on 6 matching bases. Germline values: CDR1 DFQATT, CDR2 SNEGSKA (reference sequence). This CDR3 has 13 residues. Trimming removed 5 bases at V and 0 bases at J, with 10 bases between. The CDR3 loop is CSAEDSPNYGYTF. The CDR3 DNA sequence: TGCAGTGCTGAGGACAGCCCTAACTATGGCTACACCTTC.

The chain recombines TRBV10-3 with TRBJ2-3; tentatively, D is TRBD2 (7 bases). The CDR3 sequence is 11 residues long. With 7 bases removed from V and 6 bases from J, the gap between germline ends came to 8 bases. Germline V lookup: CDR1 ENHRY, CDR2 SYGVKD. The CDR3 DNA reads as TGTGCCATCAAGGGGGGGGATACGCAGTATTTT. This encodes CAIKGGDTQYF.

This clonotype occurred a few times. The J gene is TRBJ2-1, the V gene TRBV20-1, with 8 nucleotides matching TRBD2. Per the germline V gene, CDR1 is DFQATT and CDR2 is SNEGSKA (reference sequence). This CDR3 is 14 amino acids long. Trimming took 5 bases from V and 9 from J; bases not matched to a gene: 12. The CDR3 protein is CSACPGTSRGEQFF. The CDR3 DNA reads TGCAGTGCTTGTCCTGGGACTAGTAGGGGTGAGCAGTTCTTC.

V usage is TRBV6-5 and J usage is TRBJ2-3; a weak D match, TRBD1 (5 bases). V lost 2 bases and J 4 bases, leaving 13 bases between the germline ends. This CDR3 contains 15 residues. CDR1 is MNHEY and CDR2 is SVGAGI in the germline V gene. The CDR3 is CASSYMAEGADTQYF. CDR3 nucleotides: TGTGCCAGCAGTTACATGGCAGAAGGGGCAGATACGCAGTATTTT.

This clonotype was counted a few times. The rearrangement uses TRBV12-3 or TRBV12-4 and TRBJ2-1, with a tentative D call TRBD2 (5 bases). Trimming removed 3 bases at V and 2 bases at J, with 8 bases between. There are 14 residues in the CDR3. The CDR3: CASSFGGPYNEQFF. CDR3 DNA sequence: TGTGCCAGCAGTTTCGGCGGGCCCTACAATGAGCAGTTCTTC.

The table lists this clonotype with a few counts. The rearrangement uses TRBV7-9 and TRBJ2-5; D may match TRBD1 or TRBD2 (6 bases each). The CDR3 covers 16 residues. CDR1 SEHNR and CDR2 FQNEAQ come from the germline V gene (reference sequence). V lost 5 bases and J lost 5, with 21 bases in between. The CDR3 loop reads CASSPNPGAAPETQYF. CDR3 DNA: TGTGCCAGCAGCCCTAACCCGGGGGCCGCCCCGGAGACCCAGTACTTC.